This section outlines one TCR beta chain sequence together with its context. As yet, its antigen is unknown. Time point in this sample: baseline pretreatment blood. Stated treatment: 15 Gy SBRT to primary tumor, nephrectomy 4 weeks later. Radiation-treated patients gave blood at baseline, week 2 and week 4. The patient's renal cell carcinoma had clear cell pathology. The data were taken from a study of radiation and T cells in renal cell carcinoma. Study-wide background: Nephrectomy followed 15 Gy stereotactic body radiation by 4 weeks.

Study-wide results and caveats: In blood, top tumor clones expanded by 2 weeks, shrinking by 4.

The table came from immunoSEQ multiplex PCR; TCRdb's copy has only in-frame clones and leaves some out. The sample contains approximately 150,000 clones, roughly 90% of which appear only once. The CDR3 is made up of 15 amino acids. Per germline, CDR1 SGHTA and CDR2 FQGNSA. V lost 0 bases to trimming and J lost 7 bases, with 12 bases between them. The sample here was blood, taken from a patient whose treatment included radiotherapy and nephrectomy. The V and J genes are TRBV7-2 and TRBJ1-4, with D hard to call. This clonotype was obtained from a woman aged 70-85 years with renal cell carcinoma. CDR3 DNA sequence: TGTGCCAGCAGCTTAGCGCGAGGGTTGGGTGAAAAACTGTTTTTT. Translation: CASSLARGLGEKLFF.